This T cell receptor (beta chain) was documented in a study of T cell repertoires in cytomegalovirus infection. Using its own MiXCR run on the reads, TCRdb lists one record per CDR3 protein. The repertoire holds around 290,000 distinct CDR3 sequences, with roughly 23% as singletons. This clonotype was observed once. A much larger clone lies one base from this, so it may be a read error. The sequence was obtained from a human donor in good health (CMV status not recorded). Some clones in this sample may be carry-over from other donors' samples. Material for sequencing was PBMCs.

The CDR3 sequence is CASTEGNHYEQYF. For the CDR3, the DNA is TGTGCCAGCACGGAGGGTAACCATTACGAGCAGTACTTC. The chain joins TRBV28 to TRBJ2-7; D perhaps matches TRBD2 (6 bases). V dropped 7 bases and J dropped 4 bases, with 14 bases sitting between them. Per germline, CDR1 MDHEN and CDR2 SYDVKM. CDR3 size: 13 residues.